This entry features one T cell receptor beta chain sequence. Data came from immunoSEQ multiplex PCR; TCRdb stores just in-frame clones and leaves some out. The sample carries 15,000 or so clones, roughly three fifths recorded once. The data originate from a study of CD4+ T cells in melanoma. The germline gives CDR1 SGHTA, CDR2 FQGTGA. Losses at the gene ends were 4 bases for V and 9 bases for J; bases not matched to a gene: 4. The CDR3 totals 13 residues. The sample consisted of cells from a culture (not recorded whether cultured in vitro). The rearrangement joins TRBV7-3 to TRBJ2-1; 9 bases agree with TRBD1. The TCR sequence derives from a human donor with melanoma. The chain's CDR3 is CASSSGTGSEQFF. The CDR3 DNA reads as TGTGCCAGCAGCTCCGGGACAGGGAGTGAGCAGTTCTTC.